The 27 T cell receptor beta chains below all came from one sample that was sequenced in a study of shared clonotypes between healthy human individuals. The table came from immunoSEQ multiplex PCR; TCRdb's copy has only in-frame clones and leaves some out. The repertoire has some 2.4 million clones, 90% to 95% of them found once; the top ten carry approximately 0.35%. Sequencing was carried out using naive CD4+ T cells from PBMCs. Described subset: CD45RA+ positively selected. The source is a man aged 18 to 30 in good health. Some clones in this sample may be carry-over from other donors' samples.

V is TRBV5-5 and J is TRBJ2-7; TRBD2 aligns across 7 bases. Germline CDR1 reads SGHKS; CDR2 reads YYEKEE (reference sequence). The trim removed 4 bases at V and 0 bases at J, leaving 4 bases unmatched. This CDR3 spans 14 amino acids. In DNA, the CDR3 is TGTGCCAGCAGCGGCTGGACTAGCTCCTACGAGCAGTACTTC. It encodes CASSGWTSSYEQYF.

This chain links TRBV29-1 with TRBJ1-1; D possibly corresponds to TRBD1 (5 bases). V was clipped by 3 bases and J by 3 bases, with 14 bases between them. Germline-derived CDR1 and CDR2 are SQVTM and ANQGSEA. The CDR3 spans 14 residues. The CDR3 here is CSVDILSRDTEAFF. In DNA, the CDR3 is TGCAGCGTTGACATTCTCTCCAGGGACACTGAAGCTTTCTTT.

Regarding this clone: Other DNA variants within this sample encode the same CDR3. CDR3 nucleotide sequence: TGTGCCAGCAGCGTAGGGCCATTGGGCAATCAGCCCCAGCATTTT. Its translation: CASSVGPLGNQPQHF. The chain is built from TRBV9 and TRBJ1-5; D remains unclear. The CDR3 runs 15 residues. Germline V gene sequence: CDR1 SGDLS, CDR2 YYNGEE. V shed 0 bases and J shed 2 bases, with 9 bases lying between them.

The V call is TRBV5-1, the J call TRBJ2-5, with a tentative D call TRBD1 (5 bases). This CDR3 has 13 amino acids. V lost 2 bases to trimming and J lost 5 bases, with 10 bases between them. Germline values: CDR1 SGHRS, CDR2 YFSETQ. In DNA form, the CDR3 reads TGCGCCAGCAGCTTAGGACATAGGGAGACCCAGTACTTC. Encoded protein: CASSLGHRETQYF.

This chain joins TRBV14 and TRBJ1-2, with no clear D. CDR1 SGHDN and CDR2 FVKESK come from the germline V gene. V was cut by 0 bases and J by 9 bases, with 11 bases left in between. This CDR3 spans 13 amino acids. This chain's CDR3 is CASSQDMGVRYTF. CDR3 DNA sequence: TGTGCCAGCAGCCAAGATATGGGCGTCCGCTACACCTTC.

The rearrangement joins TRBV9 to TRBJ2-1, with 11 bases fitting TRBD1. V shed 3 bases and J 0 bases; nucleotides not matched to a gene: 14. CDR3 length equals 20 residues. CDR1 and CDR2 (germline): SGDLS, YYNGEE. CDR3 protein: CASSEPGQGARGDSYNEQFF. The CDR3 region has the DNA TGTGCCAGCAGCGAACCCGGACAGGGGGCGAGGGGAGACTCCTACAATGAGCAGTTCTTC.

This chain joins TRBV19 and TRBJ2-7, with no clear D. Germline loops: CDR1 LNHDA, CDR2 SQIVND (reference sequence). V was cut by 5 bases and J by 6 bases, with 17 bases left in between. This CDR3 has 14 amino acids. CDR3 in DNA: TGTGCCAGTAGTTCCCCGTTAGGCACCGCCGAGCAGTACTTC. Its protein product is CASSSPLGTAEQYF.

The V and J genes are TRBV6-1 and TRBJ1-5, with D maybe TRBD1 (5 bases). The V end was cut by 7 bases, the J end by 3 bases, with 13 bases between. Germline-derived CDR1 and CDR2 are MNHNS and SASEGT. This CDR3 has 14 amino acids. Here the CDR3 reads CASTLEGFNQPQHF. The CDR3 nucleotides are TGTGCCAGCACGTTAGAGGGGTTCAATCAGCCCCAGCATTTT.

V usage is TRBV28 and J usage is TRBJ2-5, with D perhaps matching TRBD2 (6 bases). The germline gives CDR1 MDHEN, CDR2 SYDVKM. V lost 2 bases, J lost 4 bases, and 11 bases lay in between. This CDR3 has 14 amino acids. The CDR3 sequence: CASSLNRGSETQYF. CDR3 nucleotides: TGTGCCAGCAGTTTAAATCGGGGGTCAGAGACCCAGTACTTC.

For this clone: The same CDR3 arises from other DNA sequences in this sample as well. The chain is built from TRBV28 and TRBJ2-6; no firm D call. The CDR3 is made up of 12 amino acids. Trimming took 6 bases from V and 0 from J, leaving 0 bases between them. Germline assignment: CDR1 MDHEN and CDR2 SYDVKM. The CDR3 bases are TGTGCCAGCAGCTCTGGGGCCAACGTCCTGACTTTC. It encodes CASSSGANVLTF.

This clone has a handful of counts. This CDR3 reads CASSARQGGNTEAFF. CDR3 sequence (DNA): TGTGCCAGCAGCGCCCGACAGGGGGGGAACACTGAAGCTTTCTTT. The V gene is TRBV9, the J gene TRBJ1-1; the match to TRBD1 covers 9 bases. The germline gives CDR1 SGDLS, CDR2 YYNGEE. Trimming cost V 3 bases and J 1 base; bases outside gene matches: 4. The CDR3 is 15 amino acids.

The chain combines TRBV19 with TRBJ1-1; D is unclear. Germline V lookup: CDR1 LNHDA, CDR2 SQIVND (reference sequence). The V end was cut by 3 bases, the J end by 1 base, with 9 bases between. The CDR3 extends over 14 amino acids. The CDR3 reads CASSIQYRNTEAFF. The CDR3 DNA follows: TGTGCCAGTAGTATCCAATACAGGAACACTGAAGCTTTCTTT.

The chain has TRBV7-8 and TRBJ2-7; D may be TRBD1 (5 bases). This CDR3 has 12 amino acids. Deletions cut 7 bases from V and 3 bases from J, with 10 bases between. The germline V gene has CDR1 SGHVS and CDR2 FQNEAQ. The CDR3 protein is CASTSGNYEQYF. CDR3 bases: TGTGCCAGCACTTCAGGGAACTACGAGCAGTACTTC.

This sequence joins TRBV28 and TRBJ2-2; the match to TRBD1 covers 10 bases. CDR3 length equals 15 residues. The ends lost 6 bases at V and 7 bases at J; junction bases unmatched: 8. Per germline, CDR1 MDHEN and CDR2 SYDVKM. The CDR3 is CASRQGQGLGGELFF. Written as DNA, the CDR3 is TGTGCCAGCAGGCAGGGACAGGGGTTGGGCGGGGAGCTGTTTTTT.

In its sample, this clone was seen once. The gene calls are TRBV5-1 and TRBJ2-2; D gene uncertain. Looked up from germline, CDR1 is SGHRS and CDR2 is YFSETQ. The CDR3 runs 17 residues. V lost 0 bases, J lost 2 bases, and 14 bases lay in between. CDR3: CASSLGDETFNTGELFF. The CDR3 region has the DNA TGCGCCAGCAGCTTGGGTGACGAAACGTTTAACACCGGGGAGCTGTTTTTT. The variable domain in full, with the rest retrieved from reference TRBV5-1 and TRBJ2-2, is KAGVTQTPRYLIKTRGQQVTLSCSPISGHRSVSWYQQTPGQGLQFLFEYFSETQRNKGNFPGRFSGRQFSNSRSEMNVSTLELGDSALYLCASSLGDETFNTGELFFGEGSRLTVL.

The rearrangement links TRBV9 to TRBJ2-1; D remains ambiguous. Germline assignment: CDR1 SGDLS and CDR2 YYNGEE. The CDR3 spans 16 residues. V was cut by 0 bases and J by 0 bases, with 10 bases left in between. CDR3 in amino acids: CASSVASSYSYNEQFF. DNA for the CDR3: TGTGCCAGCAGCGTAGCCTCCTCCTACTCCTACAATGAGCAGTTCTTC. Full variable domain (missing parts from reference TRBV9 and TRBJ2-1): DSGVTQTPKHLITATGQRVTLRCSPRSGDLSVYWYQQSLDQGLQFLIQYYNGEERAKGNILERFSAQQFPDLHSELNLSSLELGDSALYFCASSVASSYSYNEQFFGPGTRLTVL.

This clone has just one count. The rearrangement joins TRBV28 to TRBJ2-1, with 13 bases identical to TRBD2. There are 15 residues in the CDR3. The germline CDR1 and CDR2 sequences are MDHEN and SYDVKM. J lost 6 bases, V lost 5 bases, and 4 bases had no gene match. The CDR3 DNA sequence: TGTGCCAGCAGTACCGGGACTAGCGGGACCAATGAGCAGTTCTTC. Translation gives CASSTGTSGTNEQFF.

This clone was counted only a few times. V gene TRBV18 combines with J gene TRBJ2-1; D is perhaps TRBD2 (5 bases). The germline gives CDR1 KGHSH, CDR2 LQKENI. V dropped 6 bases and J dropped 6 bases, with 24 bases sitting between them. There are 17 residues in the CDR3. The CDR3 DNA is TGTGCCAGCTCCCCCTTTACCGTACAAAAACGGGGCAATGAGCAGTTCTTC. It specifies CASSPFTVQKRGNEQFF.

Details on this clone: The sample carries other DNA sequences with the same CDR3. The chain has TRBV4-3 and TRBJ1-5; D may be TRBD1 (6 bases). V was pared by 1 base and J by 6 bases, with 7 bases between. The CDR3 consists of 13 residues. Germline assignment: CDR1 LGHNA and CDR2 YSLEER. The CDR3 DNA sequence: TGCGCCAGCAGCCAAGGAGGGGGTCAGCCCCAGCATTTT. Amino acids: CASSQGGGQPQHF.

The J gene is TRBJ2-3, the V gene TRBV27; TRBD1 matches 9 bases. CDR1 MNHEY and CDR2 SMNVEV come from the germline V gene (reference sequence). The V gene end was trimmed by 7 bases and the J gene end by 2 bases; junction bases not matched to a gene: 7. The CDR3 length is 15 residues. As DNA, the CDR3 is TGTGCCAGCACGGCCGGACAGGGGTACACAGATACGCAGTATTTT. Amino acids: CASTAGQGYTDTQYF.

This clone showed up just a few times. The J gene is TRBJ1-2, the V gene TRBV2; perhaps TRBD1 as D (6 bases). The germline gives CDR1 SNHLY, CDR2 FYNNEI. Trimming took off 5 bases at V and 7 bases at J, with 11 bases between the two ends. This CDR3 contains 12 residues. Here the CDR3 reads CASSRDTLGYTF. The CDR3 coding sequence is TGTGCCAGCAGTCGGGACACCCTTGGCTACACCTTC.

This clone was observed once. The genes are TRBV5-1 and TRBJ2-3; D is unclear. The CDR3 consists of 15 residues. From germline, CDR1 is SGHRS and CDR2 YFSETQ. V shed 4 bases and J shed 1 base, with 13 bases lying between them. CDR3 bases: TGCGCCAGCAGCCTAAACGACCGCCGCACAGATACGCAGTATTTT. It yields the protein CASSLNDRRTDTQYF.

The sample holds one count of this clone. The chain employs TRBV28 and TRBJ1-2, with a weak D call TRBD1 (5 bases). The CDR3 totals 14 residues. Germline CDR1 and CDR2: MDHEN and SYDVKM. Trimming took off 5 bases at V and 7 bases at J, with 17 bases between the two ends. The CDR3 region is CASSPRQGRGGYTF. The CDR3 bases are TGTGCCAGCAGTCCCCGCCAGGGCCGGGGTGGCTACACCTTC.

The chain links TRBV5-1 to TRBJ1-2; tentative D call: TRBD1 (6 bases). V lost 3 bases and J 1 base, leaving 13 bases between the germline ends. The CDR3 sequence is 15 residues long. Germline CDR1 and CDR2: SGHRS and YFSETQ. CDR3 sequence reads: CASSSEGGLNYGYTF. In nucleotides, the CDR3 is TGCGCCAGCAGCTCGGAAGGGGGGCTTAACTATGGCTACACCTTC.

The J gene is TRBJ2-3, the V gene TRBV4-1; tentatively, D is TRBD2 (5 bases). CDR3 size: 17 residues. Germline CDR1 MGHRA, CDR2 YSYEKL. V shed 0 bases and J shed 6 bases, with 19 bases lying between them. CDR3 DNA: TGCGCCAGCAGCCAAGATCGGGCCCTAGCAGGATTGGATACGCAGTATTTT. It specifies CASSQDRALAGLDTQYF.

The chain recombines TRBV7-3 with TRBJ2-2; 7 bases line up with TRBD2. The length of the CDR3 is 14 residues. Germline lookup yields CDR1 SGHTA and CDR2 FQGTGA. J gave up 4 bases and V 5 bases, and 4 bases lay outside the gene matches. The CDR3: CASSQGLGTGELFF. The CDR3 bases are TGTGCCAGCAGCCAAGGACTAGGCACCGGGGAGCTGTTTTTT.

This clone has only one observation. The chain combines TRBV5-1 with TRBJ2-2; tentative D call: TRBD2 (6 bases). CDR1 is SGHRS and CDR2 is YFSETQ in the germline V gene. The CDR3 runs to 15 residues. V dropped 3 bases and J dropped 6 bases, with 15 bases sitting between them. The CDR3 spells CASSSFVAEAGELFF. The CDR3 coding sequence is TGCGCCAGCAGCTCTTTCGTAGCGGAAGCCGGGGAGCTGTTTTTT.